These T cell receptor beta chains were read from a single sample in a study of T cells after yellow fever vaccination. TCRdb passed the 5' RACE reads through MiXCR, listing each CDR3 protein once. The table includes around 320,000 distinct CDR3 sequences, 3.5% to 5% detected once. The sequencing used PBMCs, collected 15 days after the yellow fever booster vaccination. These receptors came from a man aged 18 to 29 who received the YFV17D yellow fever vaccine. Each CDR3 is given with its conserved first and last residue. D genes are given only for firm matches. Some rows mark clone size as missing; the rest say once, few, many or name a class of expanded clone.

size: few; D: TRBD2; J: TRBJ2-3; V: TRBV7-9; CDR3: CASIQRGLTDTQYF; DNA: TGTGCCAGCATCCAGCGGGGTCTCACAGATACGCAGTATTTT
size: .; D: .; J: TRBJ1-2; V: TRBV6-5; CDR3: CASSYNPAGKDGYTF; DNA: TGTGCCAGCAGTTATAACCCGGCAGGGAAAGATGGCTACACCTTC
size: many; D: .; J: TRBJ1-1; V: TRBV12-3/TRBV12-4; CDR3: CASSFGLGTEAFF; DNA: TGTGCCAGCAGTTTTGGGCTTGGCACTGAAGCTTTCTTT
size: many; D: .; J: TRBJ1-1; V: TRBV10-3; CDR3: CGSGGDTEAFF; DNA: TGTGGATCGGGGGGGGACACTGAAGCTTTCTTT
size: many; D: TRBD1; J: TRBJ1-1; V: TRBV10-3; CDR3: CAQRQGWDTEAFF; DNA: TGTGCCCAGAGACAGGGTTGGGACACTGAAGCTTTCTTT
size: .; D: .; J: TRBJ2-3; V: TRBV18; CDR3: CASSPLGGGGKDTQYF; DNA: TGTGCCAGCTCACCCCTGGGAGGTGGCGGCAAAGATACGCAGTATTTT
size: .; D: .; J: TRBJ2-7; V: TRBV12-3/TRBV12-4; CDR3: CARDGPTHEQYF; DNA: TGTGCCAGGGACGGACCGACCCACGAGCAGTACTTC
size: .; D: .; J: TRBJ2-5; V: TRBV20-1; CDR3: CSATLGRETQYF; DNA: TGCAGTGCCACCCTAGGGAGGGAGACCCAGTACTTC
size: few; D: .; J: TRBJ2-4; V: TRBV28; CDR3: CASSFNRLAKNIQYF; DNA: TGTGCCAGCAGTTTTAACCGTCTAGCCAAAAACATTCAGTACTTC
size: few; D: .; J: TRBJ2-5; V: TRBV6-2/TRBV6-3; CDR3: CASVARGREETQYF; DNA: TGTGCCAGCGTGGCCCGGGGGCGCGAAGAGACCCAGTACTTC
size: few; D: .; J: TRBJ2-1; V: TRBV5-1; CDR3: CASSFRGVTYNEQFF; DNA: TGCGCCAGCAGCTTCAGGGGGGTAACCTACAATGAGCAGTTCTTC
size: .; D: TRBD1; J: TRBJ2-1; V: TRBV4-3; CDR3: CASSQGGQGYEQFF; DNA: TGCGCCAGCAGCCAAGGGGGACAGGGCTATGAGCAGTTCTTC
size: .; D: .; J: TRBJ1-2; V: TRBV9; CDR3: CASSVANNYGYTF; DNA: TGTGCCAGCAGCGTAGCGAATAACTATGGCTACACCTTC
size: many; D: TRBD2; J: TRBJ2-4; V: TRBV7-8; CDR3: CASSLWYSGPENIQYF; DNA: TGTGCCAGCAGCTTATGGTATAGCGGGCCCGAAAACATTCAGTACTTC
size: many; D: .; J: TRBJ2-3; V: TRBV3-1; CDR3: CASSPRGTDTQYF; DNA: TGTGCCAGCTCACCACGAGGAACAGATACGCAGTATTTT
size: few; D: .; J: TRBJ1-6; V: TRBV7-8; CDR3: CASRRGRSSYNSPLHF; DNA: TGTGCCAGCAGAAGGGGGAGGAGCTCCTATAATTCACCCCTCCACTTT
size: .; D: .; J: TRBJ1-1; V: TRBV5-1; CDR3: CASSLAGQEYTEAFF; DNA: TGCGCCAGCAGCTTGGCCGGGCAGGAGTACACTGAAGCTTTCTTT
size: many; D: .; J: TRBJ1-6; V: TRBV20-1; CDR3: CSASSTYNSPLHF; DNA: TGCAGTGCTAGCTCCACCTATAATTCACCCCTCCACTTT
size: many; D: .; J: TRBJ2-7; V: TRBV5-1; CDR3: CASSPTDFALHEQYF; DNA: TGCGCCAGCAGCCCAACGGACTTCGCTCTCCACGAGCAGTACTTC
size: few; D: .; J: TRBJ1-2; V: TRBV7-2; CDR3: CASSLASYGYTF; DNA: TGTGCCAGCAGCTTAGCCAGCTATGGCTACACCTTC
size: few; D: .; J: TRBJ2-5; V: TRBV3-1; CDR3: CASSQGSVGETQYF; DNA: TGTGCCAGCAGCCAAGGGAGCGTGGGAGAGACCCAGTACTTC
size: many; D: TRBD2; J: TRBJ2-5; V: TRBV12-3/TRBV12-4; CDR3: CASGLGAPPGRETQYF; DNA: TGTGCCAGCGGACTAGGCGCACCCCCTGGGAGAGAGACCCAGTACTTC
size: few; D: TRBD1; J: TRBJ2-7; V: TRBV27; CDR3: CASSLSWTGSYEQYF; DNA: TGTGCCAGCAGTTTATCCTGGACAGGGAGCTACGAGCAGTACTTC
size: many; D: TRBD2; J: TRBJ2-3; V: TRBV20-1; CDR3: CSAGSGRVTDTQYF; DNA: TGCAGTGCGGGTAGCGGGAGGGTCACAGATACGCAGTATTTT
size: .; D: .; J: TRBJ1-1; V: TRBV7-9; CDR3: CASSRGGITEAFF; DNA: TGTGCCAGCAGTAGGGGGGGGATCACTGAAGCTTTCTTT
size: many; D: .; J: TRBJ1-2; V: TRBV27; CDR3: CASRQTEFYGYTF; DNA: TGTGCCAGCAGGCAAACAGAGTTCTATGGCTACACCTTC
size: many; D: TRBD2; J: TRBJ2-2; V: TRBV27; CDR3: CASSRLAGPVGELFF; DNA: TGTGCCAGCAGTAGACTAGCGGGGCCCGTCGGGGAGCTGTTTTTT
size: .; D: .; J: TRBJ1-5; V: TRBV6-2/TRBV6-3; CDR3: CASQDPGALGQPQHF; DNA: TGTGCCAGCCAAGATCCGGGGGCCCTGGGGCAGCCCCAGCATTTT
size: few; D: .; J: TRBJ1-4; V: TRBV21-1; CDR3: CASSLEKLFF; DNA: TGTGCCAGCAGCCTTGAAAAACTGTTTTTT
size: few; D: TRBD1; J: TRBJ1-2; V: TRBV5-1; CDR3: CASSITTGNYGYTF; DNA: TGCGCCAGCAGCATCACGACAGGGAACTATGGCTACACCTTC
size: few; D: TRBD2; J: TRBJ2-1; V: TRBV11-2; CDR3: CASSLMRGVSSNEQFF; DNA: TGTGCCAGCAGCTTAATGCGGGGGGTCTCCTCCAATGAGCAGTTCTTC
size: .; D: .; J: TRBJ1-5; V: TRBV2; CDR3: CASRQGPGPQHF; DNA: TGTGCCAGCAGGCAGGGGCCCGGGCCCCAGCATTTT
size: few; D: .; J: TRBJ1-6; V: TRBV6-5; CDR3: CASSYYSGANSPLHF; DNA: TGTGCCAGCAGTTATTACTCAGGGGCGAATTCACCCCTCCACTTT
size: .; D: TRBD1; J: TRBJ2-5; V: TRBV24-1; CDR3: CATSAQGVTQYF; DNA: TGTGCCACCAGTGCTCAGGGGGTTACCCAGTACTTC
size: few; D: .; J: TRBJ2-3; V: TRBV29-1; CDR3: CSVKVGSSTDTQYF; DNA: TGCAGCGTTAAAGTAGGCTCCTCCACAGATACGCAGTATTTT
size: .; D: TRBD1; J: TRBJ2-7; V: TRBV5-1; CDR3: CASSDRASYEQYF; DNA: TGCGCCAGCTCAGACAGGGCCTCCTACGAGCAGTACTTC
size: few; D: TRBD2; J: TRBJ2-5; V: TRBV9; CDR3: CASSQSGGALQETQYF; DNA: TGTGCCAGCAGCCAGAGCGGGGGGGCCCTTCAAGAGACCCAGTACTTC
size: many; D: .; J: TRBJ1-1; V: TRBV20-1; CDR3: CSASPDENTEAFF; DNA: TGCAGTGCTAGCCCGGATGAGAACACTGAAGCTTTCTTT
size: few; D: .; J: TRBJ2-5; V: TRBV5-1; CDR3: CASSGGPGETQYF; DNA: TGCGCCAGCAGTGGCGGTCCAGGGGAGACCCAGTACTTC
size: many; D: TRBD2; J: TRBJ2-5; V: TRBV12-3/TRBV12-4; CDR3: CASSRLAEETQYF; DNA: TGTGCCAGCAGTCGACTAGCAGAAGAGACCCAGTACTTC
size: few; D: .; J: TRBJ1-6; V: TRBV6-1; CDR3: CASDRDYNSPLHF; DNA: TGTGCCAGCGATAGGGACTATAATTCACCCCTCCACTTT
size: few; D: TRBD2; J: TRBJ2-7; V: TRBV7-2; CDR3: CASSLRLAGDSYEQYF; DNA: TGTGCCAGCAGCTTGAGACTAGCGGGGGACTCCTACGAGCAGTACTTC
size: many; D: .; J: TRBJ1-1; V: TRBV19; CDR3: CASRRAKTEAFF; DNA: TGTGCCAGCCGCAGGGCGAAGACTGAAGCTTTCTTT